A single sample gave rise to the 6 T cell receptor beta chains below, sequenced in a study of T cell responses to AZD1222 COVID-19 vaccine. The table came from immunoSEQ multiplex PCR; TCRdb's copy has only in-frame clones and leaves some out. The sample lists fewer than 130,000 clones; around 93% were seen once. The material sequenced was peripheral blood, taken 28 days after the second AZD1222 dose. Receptors were obtained from an adult who received the AZD1222 COVID-19 vaccine.

The gene calls are TRBV4-1 and TRBJ1-3, with D perhaps matching TRBD1 (6 bases). V lost 7 bases to trimming and J lost 0 bases, with 19 bases between them. From germline, CDR1 is MGHRA and CDR2 YSYEKL. There are 17 residues in the CDR3. The CDR3 protein is CASTSQGLFGSGNTIYF. For the CDR3, the DNA is TGCGCCAGCACCTCCCAGGGGCTCTTTGGCTCTGGAAACACCATATATTTT.

This chain links TRBV6-5 with TRBJ1-2; 7 bases align to TRBD1. Germline loops: CDR1 MNHEY, CDR2 SVGAGI. The CDR3 is 15 residues long. V dropped 8 bases and J dropped 0; count of bases not matched to a gene: 9. CDR3 residues: CASGTQGGTNYGYTF. The CDR3 DNA is TGTGCCAGCGGCACGCAGGGGGGTACTAACTATGGCTACACCTTC.

V usage is TRBV4-2 and J usage is TRBJ1-5; D unclear. CDR1 is LGHNA, CDR2 YNFKEQ, per germline. Trimming took off 0 bases at V and 6 bases at J, with 6 bases between the two ends. The CDR3 has 13 amino acids. The CDR3, as DNA: TGTGCCAGCAGCCAAGATTGGGGTCAGCCCCAGCATTTT. It is translated as CASSQDWGQPQHF.

CDR3 nucleotide sequence: TGTGCCAGCTCACCACCCTTACAGGGGTCTAATGAAAAACTGTTTTTT. Translation gives CASSPPLQGSNEKLFF. The V call is TRBV18, the J call TRBJ1-4; TRBD1 agrees at 7 bases. V dropped 0 bases and J dropped 3; count of bases not matched to a gene: 4. The germline gives CDR1 KGHSH, CDR2 LQKENI. The CDR3 runs 16 residues.

CDR3 DNA sequence: TGTGCCAGTAGTATAGCAACCTCGGGGGGCAATCAGCCCCAGCATTTT. This codes for CASSIATSGGNQPQHF. This rearrangement joins TRBV19 to TRBJ1-5; tentative D call: TRBD1 (5 bases). Trimming shortened V by 1 base and J by 2 bases, and 12 bases separated the two germline ends. This CDR3 is 16 amino acids long. From germline, CDR1 is LNHDA and CDR2 SQIVND (reference sequence). Full variable domain (missing parts from reference TRBV19 and TRBJ1-5): DGGITQSPKYLFRKEGQNVTLSCEQNLNHDAMYWYRQDPGQGLRLIYYSQIVNDFQKGDIAEGYSVSREKKESFPLTVTSAQKNPTAFYLCASSIATSGGNQPQHFGDGTRLSIL.

The gene calls are TRBV19 and TRBJ1-2, with D unresolved. V gave up 6 bases and J gave up 5 bases, with 13 bases separating them. Looked up from germline, CDR1 is LNHDA and CDR2 is SQIVND (reference sequence). There are 13 residues in the CDR3. This CDR3 is CASSGSWVYGYTF. The CDR3 nucleotides are TGTGCCAGTAGCGGCTCGTGGGTTTATGGCTACACCTTC. Full variable domain (outside the CDR3, taken from reference TRBV19 and TRBJ1-2): DGGITQSPKYLFRKEGQNVTLSCEQNLNHDAMYWYRQDPGQGLRLIYYSQIVNDFQKGDIAEGYSVSREKKESFPLTVTSAQKNPTAFYLCASSGSWVYGYTFGSGTRLTVV.